The 19 T cell receptor beta chains below were found in one sample sequenced in a study of blood T cell repertoires in COVID-19 (dated by TCRdb to the early 2020s). Library prep was done by the immunoSEQ multiplex PCR assay. TCRdb provides this immuneACCESS table in a form limited to in-frame rearrangements. Some clones are lacking; in checked studies, under half of them reflect an unresolved V gene, and why the rest are absent is not known. Within this sample are roughly 250,000 clones, with around 82% of them counted one time only. In total, the top ten clones hold 0.75% to 0.95% of the sample. The sequencing input was peripheral blood. The receptors come from a human donor with COVID-19, enrolled during active disease. The donor label of this sample is uncertain.

This chain joins TRBV5-4 and TRBJ2-5, with TRBD2 identical over 10 bases. CDR3 size: 17 residues. Germline values: CDR1 SGHNT, CDR2 YYREEE (reference sequence). Trimming cost V 4 bases and J 4 bases; bases outside gene matches: 13. The CDR3: CASSRGPAGGPGETQYF. DNA of the CDR3: TGTGCCAGCAGCCGAGGGCCAGCGGGAGGGCCAGGAGAGACCCAGTACTTC. The entire variable domain, with the rest obtained from reference TRBV5-4 and TRBJ2-5, is as follows: ETGVTQSPTHLIKTRGQQVTLRCSSQSGHNTVSWYQQALGQGPQFIFQYYREEENGRGNFPPRFSGLQFPNYSSELNVNALELDDSALYLCASSRGPAGGPGETQYFGPGTRLLVL.

The J gene is TRBJ1-2, the V gene TRBV19; D not resolved. The CDR3 covers 16 residues. V was trimmed by 3 bases and J by 3 bases, leaving 17 bases between them. Germline V gene sequence: CDR1 LNHDA, CDR2 SQIVND (reference sequence). CDR3 region: CASSIGSQRPHYGYTF. The CDR3 DNA sequence: TGTGCCAGTAGTATTGGTTCACAGAGACCCCACTATGGCTACACCTTC. Full variable domain (rest looked up from reference TRBV19 and TRBJ1-2): DGGITQSPKYLFRKEGQNVTLSCEQNLNHDAMYWYRQDPGQGLRLIYYSQIVNDFQKGDIAEGYSVSREKKESFPLTVTSAQKNPTAFYLCASSIGSQRPHYGYTFGSGTRLTVV.

In nucleotides, the CDR3 is TGTGCCATCAGTGAGCTAGCGGGAGAAAACATTCAGTACTTC. The encoded protein is CAISELAGENIQYF. The rearrangement joins TRBV10-3 to TRBJ2-4; 10 bases line up with TRBD2. The CDR3 is 14 amino acids. V gave up 2 bases and J gave up 5 bases; unmatched junction bases: 0. Germline V gene lookup returns CDR1 ENHRY and CDR2 SYGVKD.

This chain links TRBV2 with TRBJ2-3; D uncertain. The V gene's germline CDR1 is SNHLY and CDR2 FYNNEI. The CDR3 is 10 residues long. CDR3 DNA sequence: TGTCCGGTTGTCACAGATACGCAGTATTTT. Protein product: CPVVTDTQYF.

V is TRBV18 and J is TRBJ1-1, with D possibly matching TRBD1 (5 bases). Germline CDR1 KGHSH, CDR2 LQKENI. This CDR3 region has 13 residues. Trimming took off 4 bases at V and 6 bases at J, with 12 bases between the two ends. CDR3 in DNA: TGTGCCAGCTCACTAGTCGACAGCTCTGAAGCTTTCTTT. Its translation is CASSLVDSSEAFF. Using reference TRBV18 and TRBJ1-1 for the parts outside the CDR3, the full variable domain is NAGVMQNPRHLVRRRGQEARLRCSPMKGHSHVYWYRQLPEEGLKFMVYLQKENIIDESGMPKERFSAEFPKEGPSILRIQQVVRGDSAAYFCASSLVDSSEAFFGQGTRLTVV.

This chain links TRBV29-1 with TRBJ1-1; D not resolved. V was cut by 7 bases and J by 0 bases, with 15 bases left in between. Per the germline V gene, CDR1 is SQVTM and CDR2 is ANQGSEA. This CDR3 contains 14 residues. The CDR3 bases are TGCAGCGGAAGACACCGGCAACTGAACACTGAAGCTTTCTTT. Translating it yields CSGRHRQLNTEAFF. Full variable domain (remainder filled in from reference TRBV29-1 and TRBJ1-1): SAVISQKPSRDICQRGTSLTIQCQVDSQVTMMFWYRQQPGQSLTLIATANQGSEATYESGFVIDKFPISRPNLTFSTLTVSNMSPEDSSIYLCSGRHRQLNTEAFFGQGTRLTVV.

In this sample, this clone turned up a few times. The chain employs TRBV5-4 and TRBJ2-3, with D perhaps matching TRBD1 (6 bases). The V gene lost 0 bases and the J gene lost 0 bases, with 11 bases spanning the gap. The germline V gene encodes CDR1 SGHNT and CDR2 YYREEE (reference sequence). The CDR3 consists of 16 residues. The CDR3 nucleotides read TGTGCCAGCAGCTTGGCAGGGGCGTCTAGCACAGATACGCAGTATTTT. Translating it yields CASSLAGASSTDTQYF.

This clone was seen repeatedly, ten times or more. The chain carries TRBV6-4 and TRBJ1-1; 8 bases fit TRBD1. Germline V CDR1 and CDR2: MRHNA, SNTAGT. J was trimmed by 7 bases and V by 7 bases; bases with no gene match: 11. The CDR3 spans 14 residues. Here the CDR3 reads CASKIWTGLGEAFF. The DNA for the CDR3 is TGTGCCAGCAAAATTTGGACAGGGCTAGGTGAAGCTTTCTTT.

The chain links TRBV6-1 to TRBJ1-3; tentative D call: TRBD1 (5 bases). This CDR3 contains 16 residues. From germline, CDR1 is MNHNS and CDR2 SASEGT. V lost 0 bases and J lost 8, with 17 bases in between. CDR3 DNA sequence: TGTGCCAGCAGTGAAGCCACGGGACTAGGTGGGGACACCATATATTTT. Translated: CASSEATGLGGDTIYF.

This clone was detected many times. The gene calls are TRBV6-6 and TRBJ1-6; TRBD1 is a possible D gene (5 bases). V was shortened by 6 bases and J by 5 bases, with 8 bases between the two germline ends. This CDR3 has 13 amino acids. In germline, CDR1 is MNHNY, CDR2 SVGAGI (reference sequence). Here the CDR3 reads CASRGLDNSPLHF. In nucleotides, the CDR3 is TGTGCCAGCAGGGGGCTGGATAATTCACCCCTCCACTTT.

The gene calls are TRBV3-1 (or the pseudogene TRBV3-2) and TRBJ2-3, with TRBD2 matching 11 bases. This CDR3 comprises 16 residues. Germline V CDR1 and CDR2: LGHDT, YNNKEL (reference sequence). V lost 7 bases and J lost 5; bases outside the gene matches: 11. The CDR3 reads CASMPGSGRGGDTQYF. DNA of the CDR3: TGTGCCAGCATGCCAGGTAGCGGGAGGGGAGGAGATACGCAGTATTTT.

The chain carries TRBV2 and TRBJ2-3, with 9 nucleotides matching TRBD1. Germline lookup yields CDR1 SNHLY and CDR2 FYNNEI. This CDR3 region has 14 residues. The V and J ends lost 7 bases and 1 base, in that order; junction bases with no gene match: 3. The CDR3 coding sequence is TGTGCCAGCAATCGGGACAGGGGCACAGATACGCAGTATTTT. It translates to CASNRDRGTDTQYF.

This sequence joins TRBV2 and TRBJ1-4; D may be TRBD1 (6 bases). From germline, CDR1 is SNHLY and CDR2 FYNNEI. V lost 6 bases and J 4 bases, leaving 12 bases between the germline ends. This CDR3 region has 14 residues. The CDR3 here is CASRNREFNEKLFF. Here the CDR3 DNA reads TGTGCCAGCAGGAACAGGGAGTTTAATGAAAAACTGTTTTTT.

This rearrangement joins TRBV19 to TRBJ1-1, with D perhaps TRBD1 (5 bases). Germline lookup yields CDR1 LNHDA and CDR2 SQIVND (reference sequence). The CDR3 consists of 17 residues. V was shortened by 3 bases and J by 0 bases, with 17 bases between the two germline ends. CDR3 sequence reads: CASSIMGGITMNTEAFF. As DNA, the CDR3 is TGTGCCAGTAGTATTATGGGGGGGATAACCATGAACACTGAAGCTTTCTTT.

The chain carries TRBV2 and TRBJ2-5, with 7 nucleotides matching TRBD2. This CDR3 comprises 13 residues. Germline V gives CDR1 SNHLY, CDR2 FYNNEI. V lost 4 bases to trimming and J lost 6 bases; unmatched junction nucleotides: 5. The CDR3 DNA sequence: TGTGCCAGCAGTGGCGGGAGTGTGAAGACCCAGTACTTC. Protein: CASSGGSVKTQYF.

This clone was counted many times. V gene TRBV20-1 combines with J gene TRBJ2-5; tentative D call: TRBD2 (5 bases). V was clipped by 4 bases and J by 0 bases, with 12 bases between them. Germline CDR1 DFQATT, CDR2 SNEGSKA (reference sequence). The CDR3 sequence is 14 residues long. This chain's CDR3 is CSANEGDDQETQYF. CDR3 DNA: TGCAGTGCTAATGAGGGAGACGACCAAGAGACCCAGTACTTC.

This chain connects TRBV7-9 to TRBJ2-4; tentative D call: TRBD1 (5 bases). The germline V and J ends were trimmed by 8 bases and 5 bases, with 13 bases remaining between them. Germline V gives CDR1 SEHNR, CDR2 FQNEAQ (reference sequence). The CDR3 is 13 amino acids. CDR3: CASGASGENIQYF. The CDR3 coding sequence is TGTGCCAGCGGGGCGAGTGGGGAAAACATTCAGTACTTC.

The rearrangement uses TRBV5-4 and TRBJ1-1; D possibly corresponds to TRBD1 (6 bases). Germline-derived CDR1 and CDR2 are SGHNT and YYREEE (reference sequence). CDR3 length equals 14 residues. V was clipped by 4 bases and J by 1 base, with 11 bases between them. CDR3 region: CASSSRGQNTEAFF. CDR3 nucleotides: TGTGCCAGCAGCAGCAGGGGACAGAACACTGAAGCTTTCTTT.

The sample holds one count of this clone. This chain links TRBV24-1 with TRBJ2-3; 7 nucleotides line up with TRBD2. CDR3 length: 16 residues. Losses at the gene ends were 2 bases for V and 3 bases for J; bases not matched to a gene: 7. The germline gives CDR1 KGHDR, CDR2 SFDVKD. CDR3 amino acids: CATSDYAGDLTDTQYF. CDR3 sequence (DNA): TGTGCCACCAGTGATTATGCGGGAGACCTTACAGATACGCAGTATTTT.